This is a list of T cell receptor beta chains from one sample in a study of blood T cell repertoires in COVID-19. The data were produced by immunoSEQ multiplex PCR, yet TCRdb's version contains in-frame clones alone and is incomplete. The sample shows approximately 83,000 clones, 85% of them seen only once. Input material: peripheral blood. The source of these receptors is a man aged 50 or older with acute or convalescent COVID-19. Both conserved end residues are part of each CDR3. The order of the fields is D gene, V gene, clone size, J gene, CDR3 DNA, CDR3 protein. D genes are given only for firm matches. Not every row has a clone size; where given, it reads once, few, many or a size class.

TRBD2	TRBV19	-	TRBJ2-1	TGTGCCAGTAGTATGGGACTAGCGGGAGGAGGTGAGCAGTTCTTC	CASSMGLAGGGEQFF
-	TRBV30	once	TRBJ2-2	TGTGCCTGGAGACGACAGAACACCGGGGAGCTGTTTTTT	CAWRRQNTGELFF
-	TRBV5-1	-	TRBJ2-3	TGCGCCAGCAGCTTCATGGATACGCAGTATTTT	CASSFMDTQYF
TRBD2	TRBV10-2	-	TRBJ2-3	TGCGCCAGCAGTGACTGGCTAGCGGGAGCCACAGATACGCAGTATTTT	CASSDWLAGATDTQYF
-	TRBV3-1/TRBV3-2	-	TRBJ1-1	TGTGCCAGCAGCCAAGTTGACAGCTGGGCTGAAGCTTTCTTT	CASSQVDSWAEAFF
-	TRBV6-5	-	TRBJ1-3	TGTGCCAGCAGCTATACTACAGGGACTGGAAACACCATATATTTT	CASSYTTGTGNTIYF
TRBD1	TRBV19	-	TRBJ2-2	TGTGCCAGTAGTATAGAACAGGGGACCGGGGAGCTGTTTTTT	CASSIEQGTGELFF
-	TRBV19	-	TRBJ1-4	TGTGCCAGTAACCGGGGTCAGGGGAGTGAAAAACTGTTTTTT	CASNRGQGSEKLFF
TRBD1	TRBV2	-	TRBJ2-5	TGTGCCAGCAATTACAGGGGCCAAGAGACCCAGTACTTC	CASNYRGQETQYF
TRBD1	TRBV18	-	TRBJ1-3	TGTGCCAGCTCACCACCAGGGACAGGGCGCTCTGGAAACACCATATATTTT	CASSPPGTGRSGNTIYF
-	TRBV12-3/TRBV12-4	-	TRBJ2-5	TGTGCCAGCAGTTTGGGGCCTGAGACCCAGTACTTC	CASSLGPETQYF
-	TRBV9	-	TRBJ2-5	TGTGCCAGCAGCGTAGACTGGGGGGGCCGGCAGACCCAGTACTTC	CASSVDWGGRQTQYF
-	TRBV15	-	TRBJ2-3	TGTGCCACCAGCAGAGAAGGGACACTCAGCACAGATACGCAGTATTTT	CATSREGTLSTDTQYF
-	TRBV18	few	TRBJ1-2	TGTGCCAGCTCACCAGCAGGGGATAACTATGGCTACACCTTC	CASSPAGDNYGYTF
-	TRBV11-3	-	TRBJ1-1	TGTGCCAGCAGCCCGCGACAGAACACTGAAGCTTTCTTT	CASSPRQNTEAFF
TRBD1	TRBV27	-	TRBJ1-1	TGTGCCAGCAGATTAGAGGGGACAGGGCGGACTGAAGCTTTCTTT	CASRLEGTGRTEAFF
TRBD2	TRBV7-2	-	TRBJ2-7	TGTGCCAGCCAGAAGGGACTAGCCTACGAGCAGTACTTC	CASQKGLAYEQYF
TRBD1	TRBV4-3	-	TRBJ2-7	TGCGCCAGCAGCCTATCACCCCCGGGACAGGGACACTACGAGCAGTACTTC	CASSLSPPGQGHYEQYF
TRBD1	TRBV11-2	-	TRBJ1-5	TGTGCCAGCAGCTTAGAGGGACAGGGGGCGTCCCAGCATTTT	CASSLEGQGASQHF
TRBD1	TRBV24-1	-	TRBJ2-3	TGTGCCACCAGTGTTACAGGGGGCCACACAGATACGCAGTATTTT	CATSVTGGHTDTQYF
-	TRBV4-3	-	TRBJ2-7	TGCGCCAGCAGCGAAGCGGCGGGGCCCTTCTACGAGCAGTACTTC	CASSEAAGPFYEQYF
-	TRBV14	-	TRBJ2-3	TGTGCCAGCAGTAGTCAGGGGACAGATACGCAGTATTTT	CASSSQGTDTQYF
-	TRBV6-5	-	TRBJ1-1	TGTGCCAGCACCGGGGTGAACACTGAAGCTTTCTTT	CASTGVNTEAFF
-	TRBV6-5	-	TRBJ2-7	TGTGCCACCATTACATCCTACGAGCAGTACTTC	CATITSYEQYF
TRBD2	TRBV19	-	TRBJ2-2	TGTGCCAGTTTAGGGACTAGCAGCGACACCGGGGAGCTGTTTTTT	CASLGTSSDTGELFF
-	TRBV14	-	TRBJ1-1	TGTGCCAGCAGCCAATTTTTAGCCGGGAGGAGGACTGAAGCTTTCTTT	CASSQFLAGRRTEAFF
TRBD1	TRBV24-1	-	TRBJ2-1	TGTGCCACCAGTGATTCGCGCGGTTCACAGGGGATTAATGAGCAGTTCTTC	CATSDSRGSQGINEQFF
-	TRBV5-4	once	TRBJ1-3	TGTGCCAGCAGCTTCAGCACAGGGACTGGAAACACCATATATTTT	CASSFSTGTGNTIYF
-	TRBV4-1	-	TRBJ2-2	TGCGCCAGCAGCCGAGATAGCAGCGGCACCGGGGAGCTGTTTTTT	CASSRDSSGTGELFF
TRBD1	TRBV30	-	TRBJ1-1	TGTGCCTTTAAGACAGGGGGGAACACTGAAGCTTTCTTT	CAFKTGGNTEAFF
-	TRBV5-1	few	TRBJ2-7	TGCGCCAGCAGCTGGAAGGACAGAGCCTACGAGCAGTACTTC	CASSWKDRAYEQYF
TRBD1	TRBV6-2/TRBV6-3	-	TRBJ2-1	TGTGCCAGCAGCCCGGGACAGGGACTCCCCAATGAGCAGTTCTTC	CASSPGQGLPNEQFF
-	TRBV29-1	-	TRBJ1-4	TGCAGCGTTGAAGTTGCGGGGAATGAAAAACTGTTTTTT	CSVEVAGNEKLFF
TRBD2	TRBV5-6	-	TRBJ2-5	TGTGCCAGCAGCTTAGTTAGCGGGGGGGTACAAGAGACCCAGTACTTC	CASSLVSGGVQETQYF
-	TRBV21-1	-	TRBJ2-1	TGTGCCAAGACACCAGGGGAGCCTGAGCAGTTCTTC	CAKTPGEPEQFF
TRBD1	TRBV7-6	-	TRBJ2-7	TGTGCCAGCAGCCCCGGACAGGGTGGCTCCTACGAGCAGTACTTC	CASSPGQGGSYEQYF
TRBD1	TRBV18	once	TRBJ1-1	TGTGCCAGCGGCCCTGCAGGGGGCACTGAAGCTTTCTTT	CASGPAGGTEAFF
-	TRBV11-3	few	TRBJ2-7	TGTGCCAGCAGCCGCAACAGGGTGAACGAGCAGTACTTC	CASSRNRVNEQYF
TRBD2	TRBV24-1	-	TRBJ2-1	TGTGCCACCAGTGTATCGGGCGGGAGGGCCGATGAGCAGTTCTTC	CATSVSGGRADEQFF
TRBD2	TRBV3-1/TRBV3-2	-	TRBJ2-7	TGTGCCAGCAGCCAAGCTGGCGGACTAGCCAACTACGAGCAGTACTTC	CASSQAGGLANYEQYF
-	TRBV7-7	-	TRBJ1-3	TGTGCCAGCAGCCAGGGTTTGTCTGGAAACACCATATATTTT	CASSQGLSGNTIYF
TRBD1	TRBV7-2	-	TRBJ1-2	TGTGCCAGCAGCCTTCTGAGGCAGGGGGCAGGAGGCTACACCTTC	CASSLLRQGAGGYTF
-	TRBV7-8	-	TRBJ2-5	TGTGCCAGCAGCCCGGGACTAGAGACCCAGTACTTC	CASSPGLETQYF
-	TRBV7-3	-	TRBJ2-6	TGTGCCAGCAGCCCTCAAGGACAGACCTCTGGGGCCAACGTCCTGACTTTC	CASSPQGQTSGANVLTF
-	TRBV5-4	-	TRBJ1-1	TGTGCCAGCAGTACGGGCACTGAAGCTTTCTTT	CASSTGTEAFF
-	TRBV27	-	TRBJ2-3	TGTGCCAGCAGTTCCCTGACAGGATCTAGCACAGATACGCAGTATTTT	CASSSLTGSSTDTQYF
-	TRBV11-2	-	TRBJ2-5	TGTGCCAGCAGCTTAGGAGCCCAGGGGGGGACCCAGTACTTC	CASSLGAQGGTQYF
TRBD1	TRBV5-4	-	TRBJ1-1	TGTGCCAGCAGCTTGATTCAGGGGGCAGCTTTCTTT	CASSLIQGAAFF
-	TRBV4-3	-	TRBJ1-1	TGCGCCAGCAGCCAAGAGGCCAGGAAGGGGACTGAAGCTTTCTTT	CASSQEARKGTEAFF
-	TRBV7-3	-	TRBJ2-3	TGTGCCAGCAGCTTAACCGACGGAGGTAGAGATACGCAGTATTTT	CASSLTDGGRDTQYF
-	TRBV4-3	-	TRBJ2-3	TGCGCCAGCAGCCAAAGGGGCGGATCGAGTGATACGCAGTATTTT	CASSQRGGSSDTQYF
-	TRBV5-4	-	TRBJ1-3	TGTGCCAGCAGCGCCGGCGGGACTGTTGGAAACACCATATATTTT	CASSAGGTVGNTIYF
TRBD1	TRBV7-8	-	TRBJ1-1	TGTGCCAGCAGCTCCCAGGACAGGGCGCCCCTGAACACTGAAGCTTTCTTT	CASSSQDRAPLNTEAFF
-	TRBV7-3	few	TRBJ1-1	TGTGCCAGCAGCACCGGACAGAACACTGAAGCTTTCTTT	CASSTGQNTEAFF
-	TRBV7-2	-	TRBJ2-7	TGTGCCAGCAGCTTTTCAGAAATCAGGTCCTACGAGCAGTACTTC	CASSFSEIRSYEQYF
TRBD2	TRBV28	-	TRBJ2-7	TGTGCCAGCACCCGCGGGGGGGCGACGGGCGAGCAGTACTTC	CASTRGGATGEQYF
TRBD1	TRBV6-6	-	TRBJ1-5	TGTGCCAGCAGCCAGACAGGGGGCCAGCCCCAGCATTTT	CASSQTGGQPQHF
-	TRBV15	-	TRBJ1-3	TGTGCCACCAGCAGAGATAATGTGAACAGGGTAAAGGGTGGAAACACCATATATTTT	CATSRDNVNRVKGGNTIYF
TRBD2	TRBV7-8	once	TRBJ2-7	TGTGCCAGCAGCCCTCGGACTAGCGCCTTCTACGAGCAGTACTTC	CASSPRTSAFYEQYF